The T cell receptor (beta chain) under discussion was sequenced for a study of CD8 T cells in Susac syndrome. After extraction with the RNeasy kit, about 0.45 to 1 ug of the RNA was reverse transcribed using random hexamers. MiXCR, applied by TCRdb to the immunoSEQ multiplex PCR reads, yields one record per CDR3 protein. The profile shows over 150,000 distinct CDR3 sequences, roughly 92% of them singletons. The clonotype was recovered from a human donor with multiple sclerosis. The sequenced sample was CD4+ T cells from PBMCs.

The CDR3 nucleotides are TGTGCCAGCAGCCAAGGACTGAACGGGTACGAGCAGTACTTC. It specifies CASSQGLNGYEQYF. The chain combines TRBV3-1 with TRBJ2-7; D call uncertain. V lost 1 base, J lost 4 bases, and 11 bases lay in between. CDR1 and CDR2 (germline): LGHDT, YNNKEL (reference sequence). The CDR3 is 14 residues long.